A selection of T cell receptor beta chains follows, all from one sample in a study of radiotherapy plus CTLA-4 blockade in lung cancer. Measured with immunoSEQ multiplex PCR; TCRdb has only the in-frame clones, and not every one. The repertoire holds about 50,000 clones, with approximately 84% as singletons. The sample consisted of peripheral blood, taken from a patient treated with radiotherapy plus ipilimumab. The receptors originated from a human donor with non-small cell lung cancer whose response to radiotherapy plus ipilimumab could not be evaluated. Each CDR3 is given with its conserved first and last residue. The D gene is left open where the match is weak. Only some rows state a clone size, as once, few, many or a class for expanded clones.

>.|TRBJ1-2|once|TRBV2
CASSDIPDTTYGYTF
TGTGCCAGCAGTGACATACCGGACACAACATATGGCTACACCTTC
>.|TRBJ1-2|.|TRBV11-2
CASSLGLAGDGYTF
TGTGCCAGCAGCTTAGGTCTGGCAGGGGATGGCTACACCTTC
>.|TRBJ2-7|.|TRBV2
CASSDGVSYEQYF
TGTGCCAGCAGTGACGGAGTCTCCTACGAGCAGTACTTC
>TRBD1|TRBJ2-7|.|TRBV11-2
CASSLGHRGYEQYF
TGTGCCAGCAGCTTGGGCCACAGGGGCTACGAGCAGTACTTC
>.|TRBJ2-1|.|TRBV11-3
CASSAGGGDSYNEQFF
TGTGCCAGCAGTGCTGGAGGAGGGGACTCCTACAATGAGCAGTTCTTC
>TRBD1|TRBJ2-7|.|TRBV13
CASSSPGQGYSYEQYF
TGTGCCAGCAGCTCCCCGGGACAGGGATATTCCTACGAGCAGTACTTC
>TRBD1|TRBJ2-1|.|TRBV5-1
CASSLVGTGGYNEQFF
TGCGCCAGCAGCTTGGTCGGGACAGGGGGCTACAATGAGCAGTTCTTC
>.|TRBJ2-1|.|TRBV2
CASSESPFGSSYNEQFF
TGTGCCAGCAGTGAATCCCCTTTCGGGAGCTCCTACAATGAGCAGTTCTTC
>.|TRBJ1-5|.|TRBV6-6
CASSYSSGGNQPQHF
TGTGCCAGCAGTTACTCGTCAGGGGGCAATCAGCCCCAGCATTTT
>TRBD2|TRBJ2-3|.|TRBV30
CAWSKTSGLTDTQYF
TGTGCCTGGAGTAAGACTAGCGGTCTCACAGATACGCAGTATTTT
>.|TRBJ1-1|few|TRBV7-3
CASSPAGGITEAFF
TGTGCCAGCAGCCCTGCCGGGGGGATCACTGAAGCTTTCTTT
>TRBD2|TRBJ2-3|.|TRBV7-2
CASSPQRDGTDTQYF
TGTGCCAGCAGCCCCCAGCGGGACGGCACAGATACGCAGTATTTT
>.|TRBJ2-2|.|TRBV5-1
CASSLSDTGELFF
TGCGCCAGCAGCCTTTCCGACACCGGGGAGCTGTTTTTT
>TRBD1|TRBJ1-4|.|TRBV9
CASSGGQGKNEKLFF
TGTGCCAGCAGCGGGGGACAGGGAAAGAATGAAAAACTGTTTTTT
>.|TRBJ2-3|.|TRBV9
CASSVNALFTDTQYF
TGTGCCAGCAGCGTAAACGCGTTATTCACAGATACGCAGTATTTT
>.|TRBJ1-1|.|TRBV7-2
CASSLFEESEAFF
TGTGCCAGCAGCTTATTTGAGGAATCTGAAGCTTTCTTT
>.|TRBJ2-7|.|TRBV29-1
CSVVVESTYEQYF
TGCAGCGTTGTAGTTGAGAGTACCTACGAGCAGTACTTC
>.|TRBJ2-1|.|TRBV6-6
CASSFIGQNEQFF
TGTGCCAGCAGCTTTATTGGACAGAATGAGCAATTCTTC
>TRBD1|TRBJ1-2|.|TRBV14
CASRAAGQGTYGYTF
TGTGCCAGCAGGGCCGCGGGACAGGGGACCTATGGCTACACCTTC
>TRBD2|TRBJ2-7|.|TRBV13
CASSRTSGSYEQYF
TGTGCCAGCAGCCGGACTAGCGGGAGCTACGAGCAGTACTTC
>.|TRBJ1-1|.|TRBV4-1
CASSPLTPRDNTEAFF
TGCGCCAGCAGCCCTTTGACACCGCGAGACAACACTGAAGCTTTCTTT
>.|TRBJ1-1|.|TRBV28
CASSPPGGNTEAFF
TGTGCCAGCAGCCCCCCCGGTGGGAACACTGAAGCTTTCTTT
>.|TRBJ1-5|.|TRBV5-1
CASSFDGGGNQPQHF
TGCGCCAGCAGCTTTGACGGGGGAGGCAATCAGCCCCAGCATTTT
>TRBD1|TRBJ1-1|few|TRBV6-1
CASSERRTGAGFRAFF
TGTGCCAGCAGTGAACGGAGGACAGGGGCAGGTTTTAGAGCTTTCTTT
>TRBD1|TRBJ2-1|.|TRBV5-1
CASSKPGTGGLNEQFF
TGCGCCAGCAGCAAACCCGGGACAGGGGGCTTGAATGAGCAGTTCTTC
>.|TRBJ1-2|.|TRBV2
CASSDGGGYGYTF
TGTGCCAGCAGTGACGGGGGTGGCTATGGCTACACCTTC
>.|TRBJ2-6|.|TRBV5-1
CASRPSSGANVLTF
TGCGCCAGCAGGCCCAGCTCTGGGGCCAACGTCCTGACTTTC
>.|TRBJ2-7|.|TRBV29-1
CSASKGGKSYEQYF
TGCAGCGCCTCGAAAGGGGGAAAATCCTACGAGCAGTACTTC
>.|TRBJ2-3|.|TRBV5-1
CASREGVSGLDTQYF
TGCGCCAGCAGAGAGGGGGTGTCGGGTTTAGATACGCAGTATTTT
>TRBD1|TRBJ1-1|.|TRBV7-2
CASSERDRLNTEAFF
TGTGCCAGCAGCGAAAGGGACAGATTGAACACTGAAGCTTTCTTT
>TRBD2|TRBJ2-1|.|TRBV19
CASSRTSGSFNEQFF
TGTGCCAGTAGTAGGACTAGCGGGAGTTTCAATGAGCAGTTCTTC
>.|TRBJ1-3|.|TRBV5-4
CASSATGSGNTIYF
TGTGCCAGCAGCGCGACAGGCTCTGGAAACACCATATATTTT
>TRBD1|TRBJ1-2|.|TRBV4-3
CASSPDPGTGTSGYTF
TGCGCCAGCAGCCCGGACCCCGGGACAGGGACGAGTGGCTACACCTTC
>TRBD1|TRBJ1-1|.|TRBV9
CASSVVAGGMNTEAFF
TGTGCCAGCAGCGTAGTTGCAGGGGGGATGAACACTGAAGCTTTCTTT
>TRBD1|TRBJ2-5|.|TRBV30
CAWRVDRKAVTLWGQGMTGETQYF
TGTGCCTGGAGGGTAGACAGAAAAGCTGTAACATTGTGGGGACAGGGAATGACTGGAGAGACCCAGTACTTC
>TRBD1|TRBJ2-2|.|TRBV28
CASSRQGNKNTGELFF
TGTGCCAGCAGCCGACAGGGAAATAAGAACACCGGGGAGCTGTTTTTT
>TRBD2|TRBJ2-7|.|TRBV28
CASSRGSGSHEQYF
TGTGCCAGCAGTCGCGGTAGCGGGAGTCACGAGCAGTACTTC
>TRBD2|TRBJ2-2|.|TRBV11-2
CASSLGFRRGKNTGELFF
TGTGCCAGCAGCTTAGGTTTTAGGCGGGGGAAGAACACCGGGGAGCTGTTTTTT
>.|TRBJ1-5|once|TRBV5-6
CASSLARDINQPQHF
TGTGCCAGCAGCTTGGCCCGGGATATCAATCAGCCCCAGCATTTT
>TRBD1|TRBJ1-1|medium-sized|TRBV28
CASSTGGFGAFF
TGTGCCAGCAGTACAGGGGGGTTTGGAGCTTTCTTT
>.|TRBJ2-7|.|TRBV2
CASRENRERTYEQYF
TGTGCCAGCAGGGAAAACAGGGAGAGGACCTACGAGCAGTACTTC
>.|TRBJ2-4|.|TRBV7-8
CASSLPLAKNIQYF
TGTGCCAGCAGCTTACCCTTAGCCAAAAACATTCAGTACTTC
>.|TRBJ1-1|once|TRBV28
CASSFARAGTEAFF
TGTGCCAGCAGTTTCGCCAGGGCAGGCACTGAAGCTTTCTTT
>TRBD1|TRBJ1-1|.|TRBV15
CATRQGYTEAFF
TGTGCCACCCGACAGGGGTACACTGAAGCTTTCTTT
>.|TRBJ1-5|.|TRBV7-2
CASSSRTDQPQHF
TGTGCCAGCAGCTCAAGGACTGATCAGCCCCAGCATTTT
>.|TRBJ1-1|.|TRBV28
CASRVQGSENTEAFF
TGTGCCAGCAGAGTCCAGGGGAGCGAGAACACTGAAGCTTTCTTT
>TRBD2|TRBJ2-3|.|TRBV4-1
CASRLAGADTQYF
TGCGCCAGCAGACTAGCGGGAGCAGATACGCAGTATTTT
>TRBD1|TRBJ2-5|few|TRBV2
CASSEQDRGRETQYF
TGTGCCAGCAGTGAGCAGGACAGGGGGCGTGAGACCCAGTACTTC
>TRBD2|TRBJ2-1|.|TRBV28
CASSGGDNEQFF
TGTGCCAGCAGTGGGGGGGACAATGAGCAGTTCTTC